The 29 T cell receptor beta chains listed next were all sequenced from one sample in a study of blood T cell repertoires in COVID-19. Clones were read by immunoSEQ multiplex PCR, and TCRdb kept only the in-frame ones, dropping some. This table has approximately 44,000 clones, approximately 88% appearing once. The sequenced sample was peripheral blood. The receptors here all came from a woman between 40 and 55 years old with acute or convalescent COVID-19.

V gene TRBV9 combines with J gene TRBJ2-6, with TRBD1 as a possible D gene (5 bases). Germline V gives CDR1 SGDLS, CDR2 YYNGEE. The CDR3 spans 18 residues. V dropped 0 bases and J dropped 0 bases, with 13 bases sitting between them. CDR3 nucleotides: TGTGCCAGCAGCGTAGGGCTAGGGGCCGCCTCTGGGGCCAACGTCCTGACTTTC. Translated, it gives CASSVGLGAASGANVLTF.

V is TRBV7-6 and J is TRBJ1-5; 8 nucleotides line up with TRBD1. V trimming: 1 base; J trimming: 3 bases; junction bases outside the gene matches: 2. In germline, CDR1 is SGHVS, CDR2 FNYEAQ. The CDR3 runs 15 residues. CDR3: CASSLEQGVNQPQHF. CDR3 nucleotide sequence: TGTGCCAGCAGCTTAGAACAGGGGGTCAATCAGCCCCAGCATTTT.

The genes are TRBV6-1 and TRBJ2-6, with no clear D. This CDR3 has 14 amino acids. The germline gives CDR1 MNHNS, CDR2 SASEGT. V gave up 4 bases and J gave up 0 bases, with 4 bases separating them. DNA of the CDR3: TGTGCCAGCAGTGTGAGCTCTGGGGCCAACGTCCTGACTTTC. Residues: CASSVSSGANVLTF.

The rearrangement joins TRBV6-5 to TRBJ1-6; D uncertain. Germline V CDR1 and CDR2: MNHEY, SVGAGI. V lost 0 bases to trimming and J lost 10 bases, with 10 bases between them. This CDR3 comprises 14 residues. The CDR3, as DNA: TGTGCCAGCAGTTACTCGGCGGGTTGGTCACCCCTCCACTTT. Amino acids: CASSYSAGWSPLHF.

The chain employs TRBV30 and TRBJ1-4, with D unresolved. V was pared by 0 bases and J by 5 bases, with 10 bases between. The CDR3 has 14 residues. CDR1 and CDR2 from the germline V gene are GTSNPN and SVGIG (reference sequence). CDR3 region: CAWSVEVFNEKLFF. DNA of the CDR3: TGTGCCTGGAGTGTGGAGGTCTTCAATGAAAAACTGTTTTTT.

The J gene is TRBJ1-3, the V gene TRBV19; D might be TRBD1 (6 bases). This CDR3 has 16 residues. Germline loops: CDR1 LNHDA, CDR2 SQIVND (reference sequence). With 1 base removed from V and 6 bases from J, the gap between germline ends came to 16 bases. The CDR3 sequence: CASSIVTGQRINTIYF. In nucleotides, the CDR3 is TGTGCCAGTAGTATAGTCACAGGACAGAGGATAAACACCATATATTTT.

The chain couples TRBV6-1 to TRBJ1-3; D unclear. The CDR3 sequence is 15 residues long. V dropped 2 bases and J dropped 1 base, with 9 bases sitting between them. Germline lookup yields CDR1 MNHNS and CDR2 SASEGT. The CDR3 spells CASSEMGVSGNTIYF. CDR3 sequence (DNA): TGTGCCAGCAGTGAAATGGGCGTATCTGGAAACACCATATATTTT.

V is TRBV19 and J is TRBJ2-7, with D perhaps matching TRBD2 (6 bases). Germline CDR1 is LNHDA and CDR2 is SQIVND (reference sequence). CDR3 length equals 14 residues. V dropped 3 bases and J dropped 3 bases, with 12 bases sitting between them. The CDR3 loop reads CASSMKGRHYEQYF. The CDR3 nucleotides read TGTGCCAGTAGTATGAAGGGGAGGCACTACGAGCAGTACTTC.

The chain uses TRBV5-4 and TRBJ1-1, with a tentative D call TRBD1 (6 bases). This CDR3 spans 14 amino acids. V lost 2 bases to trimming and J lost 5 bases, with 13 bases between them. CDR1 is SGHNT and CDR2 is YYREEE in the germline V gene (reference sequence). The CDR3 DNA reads TGTGCCAGCAGCTTCTTACGGCAGGGGACTGAAGCTTTCTTT. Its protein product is CASSFLRQGTEAFF.

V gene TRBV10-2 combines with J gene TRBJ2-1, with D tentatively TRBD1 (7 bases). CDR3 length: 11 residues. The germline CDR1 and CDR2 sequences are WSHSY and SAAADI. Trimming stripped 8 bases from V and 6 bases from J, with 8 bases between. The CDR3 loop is CASQGGNEQFF. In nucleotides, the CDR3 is TGCGCCAGCCAGGGGGGCAATGAGCAGTTCTTC.

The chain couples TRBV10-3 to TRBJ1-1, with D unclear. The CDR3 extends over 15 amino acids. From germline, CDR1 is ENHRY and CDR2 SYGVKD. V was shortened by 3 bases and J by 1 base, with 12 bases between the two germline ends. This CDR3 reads CAISEWGVENTEAFF. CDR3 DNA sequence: TGTGCCATCAGTGAATGGGGAGTAGAGAACACTGAAGCTTTCTTT.

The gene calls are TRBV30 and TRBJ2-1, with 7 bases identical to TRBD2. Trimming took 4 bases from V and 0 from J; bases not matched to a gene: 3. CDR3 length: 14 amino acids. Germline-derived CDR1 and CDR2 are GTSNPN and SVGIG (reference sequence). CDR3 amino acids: CAWNPGGSYNEQFF. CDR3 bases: TGTGCCTGGAACCCGGGAGGCTCCTACAATGAGCAGTTCTTC. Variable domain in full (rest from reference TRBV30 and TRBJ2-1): SQTIHQWPATLVQPVGSPLSLECTVEGTSNPNLYWYRQAAGRGLQLLFYSVGIGQISSEVPQNLSASRPQDRQFILSSKKLLLSDSGFYLCAWNPGGSYNEQFFGPGTRLTVL.

CDR3 nucleotide sequence: TGTGCCAGCAGCGACACACAAAGGACAGGGAAAGGCTACACCTTC. Protein product: CASSDTQRTGKGYTF. The chain combines TRBV13 with TRBJ1-2; TRBD1 matches at 8 bases. Germline V lookup: CDR1 PRHDT, CDR2 FYEKMQ (reference sequence). This CDR3 is built from 15 residues. Trimming cost V 5 bases and J 8 bases; bases outside gene matches: 13.

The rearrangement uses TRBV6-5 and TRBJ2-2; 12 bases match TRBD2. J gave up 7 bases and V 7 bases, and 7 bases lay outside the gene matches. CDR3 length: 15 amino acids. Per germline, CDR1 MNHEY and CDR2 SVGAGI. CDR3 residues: CASIGTSGRGGELFF. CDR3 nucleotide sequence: TGTGCCAGCATCGGGACTAGCGGGCGAGGCGGGGAGCTGTTTTTT.

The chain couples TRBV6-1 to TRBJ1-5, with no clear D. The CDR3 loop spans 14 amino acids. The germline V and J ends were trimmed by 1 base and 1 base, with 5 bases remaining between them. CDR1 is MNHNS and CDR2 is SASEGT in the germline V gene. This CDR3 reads CASSEGPSNQPQHF. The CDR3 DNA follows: TGTGCCAGCAGTGAAGGTCCGAGCAATCAGCCCCAGCATTTT.

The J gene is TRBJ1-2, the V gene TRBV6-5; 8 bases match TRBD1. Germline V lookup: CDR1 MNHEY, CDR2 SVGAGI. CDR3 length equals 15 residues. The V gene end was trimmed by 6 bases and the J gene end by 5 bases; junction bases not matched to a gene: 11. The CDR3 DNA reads TGTGCCAGCAGCCCGGACAGGGAGGATCGGTATGGCTACACCTTC. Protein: CASSPDREDRYGYTF.

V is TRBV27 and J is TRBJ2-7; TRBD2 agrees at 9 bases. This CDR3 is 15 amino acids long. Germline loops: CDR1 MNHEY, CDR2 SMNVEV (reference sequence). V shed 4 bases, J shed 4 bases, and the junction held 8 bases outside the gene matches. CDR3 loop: CASSWTGTSSYEQYF. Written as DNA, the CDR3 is TGTGCCAGCAGTTGGACCGGGACTAGCTCGTACGAGCAGTACTTC.

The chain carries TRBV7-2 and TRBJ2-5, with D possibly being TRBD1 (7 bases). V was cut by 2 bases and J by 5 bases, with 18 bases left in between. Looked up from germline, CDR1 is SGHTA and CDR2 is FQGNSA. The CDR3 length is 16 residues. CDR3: CASSLNSLTGRETQYF. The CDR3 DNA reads TGTGCCAGCAGCTTAAACTCATTGACAGGGAGGGAGACCCAGTACTTC.

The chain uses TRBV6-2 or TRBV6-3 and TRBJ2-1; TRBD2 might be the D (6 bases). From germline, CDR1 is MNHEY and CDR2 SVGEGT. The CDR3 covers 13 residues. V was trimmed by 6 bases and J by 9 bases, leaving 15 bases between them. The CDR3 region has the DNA TGTGCCAGCAGCCCCGGGGGTTTGGGTGAGCAGTTCTTC. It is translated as CASSPGGLGEQFF.

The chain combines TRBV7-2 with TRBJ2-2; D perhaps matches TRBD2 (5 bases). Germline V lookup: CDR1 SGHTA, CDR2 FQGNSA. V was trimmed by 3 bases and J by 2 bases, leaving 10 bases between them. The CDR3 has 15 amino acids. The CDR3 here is CASSLARTNTGELFF. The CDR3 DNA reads TGTGCCAGCAGCTTGGCTAGGACTAACACCGGGGAGCTGTTTTTT.

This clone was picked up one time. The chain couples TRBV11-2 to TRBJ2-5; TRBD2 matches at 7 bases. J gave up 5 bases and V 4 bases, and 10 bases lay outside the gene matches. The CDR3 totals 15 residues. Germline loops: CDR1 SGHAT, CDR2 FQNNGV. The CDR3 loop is CASSSMGGKGETQYF. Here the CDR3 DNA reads TGTGCCAGCAGCTCCATGGGGGGGAAAGGGGAGACCCAGTACTTC.

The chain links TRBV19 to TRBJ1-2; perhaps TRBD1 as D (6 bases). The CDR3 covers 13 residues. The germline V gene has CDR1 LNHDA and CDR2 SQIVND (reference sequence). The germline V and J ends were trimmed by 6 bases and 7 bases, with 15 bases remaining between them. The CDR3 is CASSQGTRSGYTF. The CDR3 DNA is TGTGCCAGTAGCCAGGGGACAAGGAGTGGCTACACCTTC. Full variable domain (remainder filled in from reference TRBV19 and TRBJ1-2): DGGITQSPKYLFRKEGQNVTLSCEQNLNHDAMYWYRQDPGQGLRLIYYSQIVNDFQKGDIAEGYSVSREKKESFPLTVTSAQKNPTAFYLCASSQGTRSGYTFGSGTRLTVV.

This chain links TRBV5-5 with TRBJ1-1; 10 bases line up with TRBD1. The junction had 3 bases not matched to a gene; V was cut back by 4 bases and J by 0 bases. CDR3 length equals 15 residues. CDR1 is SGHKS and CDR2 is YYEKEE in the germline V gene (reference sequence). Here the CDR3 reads CASSPGTGVNTEAFF. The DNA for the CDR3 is TGTGCCAGCAGCCCCGGGACAGGGGTGAACACTGAAGCTTTCTTT.

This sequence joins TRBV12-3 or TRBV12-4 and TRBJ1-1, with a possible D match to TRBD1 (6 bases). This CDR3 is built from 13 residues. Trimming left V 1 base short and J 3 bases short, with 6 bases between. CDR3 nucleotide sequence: TGTGCCAGCAGTTTAGACAGGGACACTGAAGCTTTCTTT. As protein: CASSLDRDTEAFF.

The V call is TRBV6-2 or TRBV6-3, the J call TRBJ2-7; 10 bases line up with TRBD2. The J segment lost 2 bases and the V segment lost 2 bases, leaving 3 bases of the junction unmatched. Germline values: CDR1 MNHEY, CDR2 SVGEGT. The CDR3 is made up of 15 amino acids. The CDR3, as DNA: TGTGCCAGCAGTTACCTAAGCGGGAGGGCCTACGAGCAGTACTTC. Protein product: CASSYLSGRAYEQYF.

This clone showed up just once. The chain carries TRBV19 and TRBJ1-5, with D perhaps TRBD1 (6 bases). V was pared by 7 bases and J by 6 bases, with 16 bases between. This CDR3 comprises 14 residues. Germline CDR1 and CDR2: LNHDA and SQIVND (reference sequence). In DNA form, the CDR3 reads TGTGCCAGTACCAGCGGGGGCGCGGGTCAGCCCCAGCATTTT. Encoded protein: CASTSGGAGQPQHF.

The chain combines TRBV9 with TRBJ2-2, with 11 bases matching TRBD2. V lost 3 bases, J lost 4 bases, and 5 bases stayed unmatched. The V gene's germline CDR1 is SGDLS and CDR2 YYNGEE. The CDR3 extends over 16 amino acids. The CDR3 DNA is TGTGCCAGCAGCGGCCAGACTAGCGGGGCCACCGGGGAGCTGTTTTTT. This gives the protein CASSGQTSGATGELFF.

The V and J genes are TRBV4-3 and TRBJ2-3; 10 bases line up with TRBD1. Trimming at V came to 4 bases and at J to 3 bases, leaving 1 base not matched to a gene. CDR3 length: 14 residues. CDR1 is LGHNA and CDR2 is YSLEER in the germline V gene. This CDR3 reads CASSRDRGTDTQYF. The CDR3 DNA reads TGCGCCAGCAGCCGGGACAGGGGTACAGATACGCAGTATTTT.

CDR3 amino acids: CASSVGGQGLRPQHF. For the CDR3, the DNA is TGTGCCAGCAGCGTCGGAGGACAGGGCCTTCGGCCCCAGCATTTT. The chain combines TRBV5-8 with TRBJ1-5; TRBD1 matches 8 bases. CDR3 length: 15 residues. The V and J ends lost 4 bases and 9 bases, in that order; junction bases with no gene match: 12. Germline V gene lookup returns CDR1 SGHTS and CDR2 YDEGEE.